These 25 T cell receptor beta chains were sequenced from one sample in a study of blood T cell repertoires in COVID-19. Repertoires were generated with immunoSEQ multiplex PCR, while TCRdb's copy carries only in-frame clones and drops some. The sample lists roughly 150,000 clones, around four fifths occurring once. Sequenced material: PBMCs or T cells enriched from blood (not recorded which). The source of these receptors is a woman in her forties who had recovered from COVID-19.

The V call is TRBV18, the J call TRBJ1-2; D possibly corresponds to TRBD1 (6 bases). The ends were cut back, 2 bases at V and 2 bases at J, with 6 bases in the middle. Germline V gives CDR1 KGHSH, CDR2 LQKENI. CDR3 length equals 13 residues. CDR3 nucleotides: TGTGCCAGCTCACCAGGGGGCAACTATGGCTACACCTTC. Protein sequence: CASSPGGNYGYTF. Full variable domain (outside the CDR3, taken from reference TRBV18 and TRBJ1-2): NAGVMQNPRHLVRRRGQEARLRCSPMKGHSHVYWYRQLPEEGLKFMVYLQKENIIDESGMPKERFSAEFPKEGPSILRIQQVVRGDSAAYFCASSPGGNYGYTFGSGTRLTVV.

This rearrangement joins TRBV25-1 to TRBJ2-7; possible D gene TRBD1, 5 bases. V was pared by 4 bases and J by 2 bases, with 6 bases between. The germline gives CDR1 MGHDK, CDR2 SYGVNS. This CDR3 is built from 12 residues. In nucleotides, the CDR3 is TGTGCCAGCAGTGGCAGGGCCTACGAGCAGTACTTC. Its translation: CASSGRAYEQYF.

This chain joins TRBV5-1 and TRBJ2-2; 8 positions agree with TRBD1. The CDR3 is 16 amino acids. After removal of 4 bases from V and 3 bases from J, the junction contained 8 bases not matched to a gene. From germline, CDR1 is SGHRS and CDR2 YFSETQ. CDR3 nucleotide sequence: TGCGCCAGCAGCCACCCCCAGGGGGCGGACACCGGGGAGCTGTTTTTT. Its translation is CASSHPQGADTGELFF. The full variable domain, in which reference TRBV5-1 and TRBJ2-2 provide the parts outside the CDR3, is KAGVTQTPRYLIKTRGQQVTLSCSPISGHRSVSWYQQTPGQGLQFLFEYFSETQRNKGNFPGRFSGRQFSNSRSEMNVSTLELGDSALYLCASSHPQGADTGELFFGEGSRLTVL.

This clone was counted between two and nine times. The V gene is TRBV4-1, the J gene TRBJ1-2; 8 positions agree with TRBD1. The CDR3 spans 14 residues. The germline CDR1 and CDR2 sequences are MGHRA and YSYEKL. Trimming removed 5 bases from V and 6 bases from J; junction bases left unmatched: 8. DNA of the CDR3: TGCGCCAGCAGCGCGGACAGGGTTGGACATGGCTACACCTTC. Protein: CASSADRVGHGYTF.

This clone showed up just once. Other DNA sequences of this sample code for an identical CDR3. The V gene is TRBV18, the J gene TRBJ2-3, with 8 nucleotides matching TRBD2. CDR3 length: 15 residues. The trim removed 3 bases at V and 5 bases at J, leaving 7 bases unmatched. Germline V gene lookup returns CDR1 KGHSH and CDR2 LQKENI. The CDR3 DNA sequence: TGTGCCAGCTCACCTACGGGGGGGCTTGGAGATACGCAGTATTTT. It yields the protein CASSPTGGLGDTQYF. The full variable domain, in which reference TRBV18 and TRBJ2-3 provide the parts outside the CDR3, is NAGVMQNPRHLVRRRGQEARLRCSPMKGHSHVYWYRQLPEEGLKFMVYLQKENIIDESGMPKERFSAEFPKEGPSILRIQQVVRGDSAAYFCASSPTGGLGDTQYFGPGTRLTVL.

CDR3 loop: CASRPSGEVLNEQFF. CDR3 coding DNA: TGTGCCAGCAGGCCGAGCGGGGAGGTCCTCAATGAGCAGTTCTTC. V is TRBV2 and J is TRBJ2-1; 7 bases agree with TRBD2. Germline trimming cut 6 bases from V and 6 bases from J; bases unmatched to any gene: 11. The CDR3 runs to 15 residues. Germline CDR1 SNHLY, CDR2 FYNNEI.

This chain connects TRBV15 to TRBJ1-5; D remains ambiguous. The germline V gene has CDR1 LNHNV and CDR2 YYDKDF (reference sequence). This CDR3 is built from 15 residues. Trimming removed 0 bases at V and 1 base at J, with 7 bases between. DNA of the CDR3: TGTGCCACCAGCAGAGATGGCGGAAGCAATCAGCCCCAGCATTTT. Residues: CATSRDGGSNQPQHF. The whole variable domain, remainder taken from reference TRBV15 and TRBJ1-5, is DAMVIQNPRYQVTQFGKPVTLSCSQTLNHNVMYWYQQKSSQAPKLLFHYYDKDFNNEADTPDNFQSRRPNTSFCFLDIRSPGLGDTAMYLCATSRDGGSNQPQHFGDGTRLSIL.

The chain recombines TRBV3-1 (or the pseudogene TRBV3-2) with TRBJ2-3; D is possibly TRBD2 (6 bases). Germline assignment: CDR1 LGHDT and CDR2 YNNKEL (reference sequence). The ends were cut back, 1 base at V and 0 bases at J, with 11 bases in the middle. This CDR3 has 16 amino acids. The CDR3 bases are TGTGCCAGCAGCCAAGGTAGCGGATTAAGCACAGATACGCAGTATTTT. Encoded protein: CASSQGSGLSTDTQYF.

The DNA for the CDR3 is TGTGCCAGCAGCTTACCGAAGACTAGCGGCGTCTCCTACAATGAGCAGTTCTTC. It specifies CASSLPKTSGVSYNEQFF. The chain couples TRBV5-4 to TRBJ2-1; 9 bases are a match to TRBD2. Per germline, CDR1 SGHNT and CDR2 YYREEE (reference sequence). V gave up 2 bases and J gave up 0 bases; unmatched junction bases: 9. The CDR3 consists of 18 residues.

The V gene is TRBV5-1, the J gene TRBJ2-5, with D uncertain. V lost 1 base, J lost 2 bases, and 3 bases lay in between. This CDR3 has 12 residues. Germline CDR1 and CDR2: SGHRS and YFSETQ. For the CDR3, the DNA is TGCGCCAGCAGCTTGCAGCAAGAGACCCAGTACTTC. It codes for CASSLQQETQYF.

The chain employs TRBV13 and TRBJ1-2; D call uncertain. This CDR3 contains 13 residues. In germline, CDR1 is PRHDT, CDR2 FYEKMQ (reference sequence). The germline V and J ends were trimmed by 6 bases and 1 base, with 9 bases remaining between them. CDR3 in amino acids: CASSNGDNYGYTF. CDR3 DNA: TGTGCCAGCAGTAACGGGGATAACTATGGCTACACCTTC.

This clone was picked up one time. V is TRBV19 and J is TRBJ2-7, with 12 positions matching TRBD2. CDR1 is LNHDA, CDR2 SQIVND, per germline (reference sequence). The CDR3 covers 15 residues. V lost 1 base and J lost 3; bases outside the gene matches: 1. The CDR3 DNA reads TGTGCCAGTAGTATAGGGACTAGCGGGAACTACGAGCAGTACTTC. Amino acids: CASSIGTSGNYEQYF.

The genes are TRBV18 and TRBJ1-1; TRBD1 aligns across 10 bases. V trimming: 0 bases; J trimming: 0 bases; junction bases outside the gene matches: 1. The CDR3 consists of 16 residues. Per the germline V gene, CDR1 is KGHSH and CDR2 is LQKENI. Here the CDR3 reads CASSPPGQGMNTEAFF. For the CDR3, the DNA is TGTGCCAGCTCACCACCGGGACAGGGGATGAACACTGAAGCTTTCTTT.

The genes are TRBV5-6 and TRBJ2-1; TRBD1 aligns across 9 bases. The V gene end was trimmed by 0 bases and the J gene end by 10 bases; junction bases not matched to a gene: 8. The CDR3 loop spans 15 amino acids. From germline, CDR1 is SGHDT and CDR2 YYEEEE. The CDR3 reads CASSLDRGLANEQFF. DNA for the CDR3: TGTGCCAGCAGCTTGGACAGGGGGCTGGCTAACGAGCAGTTCTTC.

The chain is built from TRBV6-4 and TRBJ1-6; 9 positions agree with TRBD1. The CDR3 length is 16 residues. CDR1 and CDR2 from the germline V gene are MRHNA and SNTAGT. V trimming: 8 bases; J trimming: 10 bases; junction bases outside the gene matches: 15. The CDR3 loop is CASLGDRDSVRSPLHF. The CDR3 DNA is TGTGCCAGCCTCGGGGACAGGGATTCCGTTAGATCACCCCTCCACTTT.

The genes are TRBV7-9 and TRBJ1-4; D is perhaps TRBD1 (6 bases). The CDR3 is made up of 12 amino acids. CDR1 and CDR2 (germline): SEHNR, FQNEAQ (reference sequence). Trimming stripped 11 bases from V and 5 bases from J, with 12 bases between. CDR3 nucleotides: TGTGCCTGGACAGCGGACAATGAAAAACTGTTTTTT. Protein sequence: CAWTADNEKLFF.

The chain joins TRBV5-1 to TRBJ2-7; D might be TRBD1 (5 bases). The ends were cut back, 4 bases at V and 2 bases at J, with 16 bases in the middle. This CDR3 contains 15 residues. Germline CDR1 and CDR2: SGHRS and YFSETQ. The CDR3 sequence: CASSPEAGSTYEQYF. The DNA of the CDR3 is TGCGCCAGCAGCCCCGAGGCAGGGTCTACCTACGAGCAGTACTTC.

The chain uses TRBV7-8 and TRBJ2-1; maybe TRBD1 (6 bases). The length of the CDR3 is 17 residues. The germline V and J ends were trimmed by 5 bases and 1 base, with 18 bases remaining between them. Germline lookup yields CDR1 SGHVS and CDR2 FQNEAQ. Here the CDR3 reads CASSPRVGTKSYNEQFF. CDR3 DNA sequence: TGTGCCAGCAGCCCACGGGTGGGGACAAAGTCCTACAATGAGCAGTTCTTC. Filled out from reference TRBV7-8 and TRBJ2-1, the complete variable domain reads GAGVSQSPRYKVAKRGQDVALRCDPISGHVSLFWYQQALGQGPEFLTYFQNEAQLDKSGLPSDRFFAERPEGSVSTLKIQRTQQEDSAVYLCASSPRVGTKSYNEQFFGPGTRLTVL.

This sequence joins TRBV4-1 and TRBJ1-4, with a tentative D call TRBD1 (6 bases). Germline V gene data show CDR1 as MGHRA and CDR2 as YSYEKL. This CDR3 has 14 residues. V lost 7 bases and J lost 1, with 10 bases in between. The CDR3 reads CASNPGVTNEKLFF. The CDR3 coding sequence is TGCGCCAGCAACCCAGGGGTAACTAATGAAAAACTGTTTTTT.

The rearrangement joins TRBV5-5 to TRBJ2-7, with D maybe TRBD2 (7 bases). CDR1 and CDR2 from the germline V gene are SGHKS and YYEKEE (reference sequence). The CDR3 is 16 amino acids. Trimming took off 0 bases at V and 0 bases at J, with 13 bases between the two ends. In nucleotides, the CDR3 is TGTGCCAGCAGCTTGGGAGGGGGGGGCCCCTCCTACGAGCAGTACTTC. It encodes CASSLGGGGPSYEQYF.

This clone appeared a few times. The chain carries TRBV11-2 and TRBJ1-2; D not certain. Germline CDR1 reads SGHAT; CDR2 reads FQNNGV. Trimming pared 3 bases from V and 8 bases from J, leaving 10 bases between. CDR3 length equals 12 residues. CDR3 sequence reads: CASSFFREGYTF. The CDR3 nucleotides are TGTGCCAGCAGCTTCTTCCGGGAAGGCTACACCTTC.

V gene TRBV5-1 combines with J gene TRBJ2-7; 10 bases align to TRBD2. The CDR3 runs 14 residues. CDR1 is SGHRS and CDR2 is YFSETQ in the germline V gene. J gave up 0 bases and V 5 bases, and 2 bases lay outside the gene matches. In DNA form, the CDR3 reads TGCGCCAGCAGGGGGACTAGCGCCTCCTACGAGCAGTACTTC. It specifies CASRGTSASYEQYF.

V gene TRBV3-1 (or the pseudogene TRBV3-2) combines with J gene TRBJ2-1; 9 bases agree with TRBD1. The CDR3 has 16 amino acids. The germline V gene encodes CDR1 LGHDT and CDR2 YNNKEL (reference sequence). V shed 3 bases, J shed 8 bases, and the junction held 11 bases outside the gene matches. The CDR3 coding sequence is TGTGCCAGCAGCCAGTCTGGCGACAGGGGGGTCCATGAGCAGTTCTTC. It is translated as CASSQSGDRGVHEQFF.

The V and J genes are TRBV14 and TRBJ2-5; the D gene is possibly TRBD2 (6 bases). V lost 2 bases, J lost 4 bases, and 14 bases lay in between. Germline values: CDR1 SGHDN, CDR2 FVKESK. This CDR3 is 15 amino acids long. CDR3 sequence reads: CASSQPLGGGETQYF. CDR3 nucleotides: TGTGCCAGCAGCCAACCCTTGGGGGGTGGAGAGACCCAGTACTTC.

This clone was detected only a few times. This chain links TRBV5-1 with TRBJ1-4; D ambiguous. Trimming removed 0 bases at V and 0 bases at J, with 6 bases between. The CDR3 runs to 15 residues. Looked up from germline, CDR1 is SGHRS and CDR2 is YFSETQ. The CDR3 coding sequence is TGCGCCAGCAGCTTGGCGTCTGCAACTAATGAAAAACTGTTTTTT. Encoded protein: CASSLASATNEKLFF.